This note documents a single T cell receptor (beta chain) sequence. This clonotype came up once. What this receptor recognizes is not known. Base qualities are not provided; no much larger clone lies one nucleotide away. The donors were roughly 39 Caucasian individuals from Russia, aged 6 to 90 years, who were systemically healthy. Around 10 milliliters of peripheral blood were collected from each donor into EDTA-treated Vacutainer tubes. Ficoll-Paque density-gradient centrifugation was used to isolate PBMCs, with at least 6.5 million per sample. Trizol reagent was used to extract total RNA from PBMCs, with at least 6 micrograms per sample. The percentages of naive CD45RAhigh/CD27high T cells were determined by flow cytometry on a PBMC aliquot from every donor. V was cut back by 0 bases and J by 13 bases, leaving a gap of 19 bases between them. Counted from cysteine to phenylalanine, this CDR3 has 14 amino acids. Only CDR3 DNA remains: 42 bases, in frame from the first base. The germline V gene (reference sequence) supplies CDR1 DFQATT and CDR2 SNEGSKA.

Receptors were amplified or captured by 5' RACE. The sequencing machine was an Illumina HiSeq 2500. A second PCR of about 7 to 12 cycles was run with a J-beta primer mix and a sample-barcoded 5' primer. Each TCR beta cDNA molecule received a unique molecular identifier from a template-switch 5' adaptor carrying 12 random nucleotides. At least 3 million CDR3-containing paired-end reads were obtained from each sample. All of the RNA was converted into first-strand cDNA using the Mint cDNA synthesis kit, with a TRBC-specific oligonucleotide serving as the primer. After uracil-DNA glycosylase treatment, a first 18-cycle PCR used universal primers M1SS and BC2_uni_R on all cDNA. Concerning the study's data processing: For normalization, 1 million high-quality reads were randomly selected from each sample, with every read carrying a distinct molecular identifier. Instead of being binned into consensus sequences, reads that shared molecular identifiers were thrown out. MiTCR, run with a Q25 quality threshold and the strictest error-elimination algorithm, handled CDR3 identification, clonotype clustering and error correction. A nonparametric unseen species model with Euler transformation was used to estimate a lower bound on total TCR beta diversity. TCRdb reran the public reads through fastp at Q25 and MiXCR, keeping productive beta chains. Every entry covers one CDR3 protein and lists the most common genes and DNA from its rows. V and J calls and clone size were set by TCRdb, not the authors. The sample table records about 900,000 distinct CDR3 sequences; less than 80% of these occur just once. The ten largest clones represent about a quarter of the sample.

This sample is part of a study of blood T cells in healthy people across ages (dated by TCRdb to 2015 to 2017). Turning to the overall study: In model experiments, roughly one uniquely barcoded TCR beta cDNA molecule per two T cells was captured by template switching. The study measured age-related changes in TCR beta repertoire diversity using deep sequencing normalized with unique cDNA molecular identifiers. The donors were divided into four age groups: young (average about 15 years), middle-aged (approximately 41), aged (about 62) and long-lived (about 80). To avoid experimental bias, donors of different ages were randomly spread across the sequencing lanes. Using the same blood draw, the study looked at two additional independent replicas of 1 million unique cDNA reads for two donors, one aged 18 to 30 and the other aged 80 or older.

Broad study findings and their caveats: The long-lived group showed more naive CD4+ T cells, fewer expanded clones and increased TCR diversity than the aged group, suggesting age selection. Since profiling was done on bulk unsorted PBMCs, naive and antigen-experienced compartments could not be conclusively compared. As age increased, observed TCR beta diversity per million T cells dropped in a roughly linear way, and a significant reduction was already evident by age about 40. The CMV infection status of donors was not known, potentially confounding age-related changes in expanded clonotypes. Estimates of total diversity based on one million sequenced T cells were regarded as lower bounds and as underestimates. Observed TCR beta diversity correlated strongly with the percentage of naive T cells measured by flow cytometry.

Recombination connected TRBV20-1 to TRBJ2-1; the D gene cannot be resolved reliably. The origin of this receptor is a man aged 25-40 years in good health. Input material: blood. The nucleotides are TGCAGTGCTAGAGAGAGGATACAGCAAGAGACCCAGTTCTTC. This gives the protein CSARERIQQETQFF.